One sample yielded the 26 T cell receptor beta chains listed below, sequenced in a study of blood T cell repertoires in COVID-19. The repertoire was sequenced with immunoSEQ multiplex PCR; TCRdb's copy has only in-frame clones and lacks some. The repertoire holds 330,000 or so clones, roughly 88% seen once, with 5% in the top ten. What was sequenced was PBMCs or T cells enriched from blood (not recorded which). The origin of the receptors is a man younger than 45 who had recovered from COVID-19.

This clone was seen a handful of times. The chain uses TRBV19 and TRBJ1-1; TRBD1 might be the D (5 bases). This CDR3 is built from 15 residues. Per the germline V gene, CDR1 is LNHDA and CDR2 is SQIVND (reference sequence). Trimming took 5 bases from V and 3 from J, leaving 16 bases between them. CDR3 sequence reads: CASSPRTNRYTEAFF. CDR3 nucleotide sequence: TGTGCCAGTAGTCCGCGAACAAACAGGTACACTGAAGCTTTCTTT.

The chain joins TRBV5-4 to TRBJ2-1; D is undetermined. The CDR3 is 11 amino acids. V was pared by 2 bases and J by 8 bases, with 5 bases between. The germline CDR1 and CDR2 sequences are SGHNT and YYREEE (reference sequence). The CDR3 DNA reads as TGTGCCAGCAGCTTTAGTTATGAGCAGTTCTTC. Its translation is CASSFSYEQFF. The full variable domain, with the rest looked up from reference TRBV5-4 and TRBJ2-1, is ETGVTQSPTHLIKTRGQQVTLRCSSQSGHNTVSWYQQALGQGPQFIFQYYREEENGRGNFPPRFSGLQFPNYSSELNVNALELDDSALYLCASSFSYEQFFGPGTRLTVL.

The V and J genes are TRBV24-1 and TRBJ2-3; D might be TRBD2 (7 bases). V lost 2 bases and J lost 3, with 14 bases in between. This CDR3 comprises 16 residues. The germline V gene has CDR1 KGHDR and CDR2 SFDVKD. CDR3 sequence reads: CATSDSRGAVTDTQYF. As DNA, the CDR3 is TGTGCCACCAGTGATTCCCGGGGGGCCGTGACAGATACGCAGTATTTT.

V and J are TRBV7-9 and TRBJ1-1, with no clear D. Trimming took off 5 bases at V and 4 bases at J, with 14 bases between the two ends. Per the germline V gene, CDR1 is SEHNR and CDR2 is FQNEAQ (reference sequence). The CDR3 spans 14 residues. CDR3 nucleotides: TGTGCCAGCAGCCCTGGAGCAGACCGCACTGAAGCTTTCTTT. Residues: CASSPGADRTEAFF.

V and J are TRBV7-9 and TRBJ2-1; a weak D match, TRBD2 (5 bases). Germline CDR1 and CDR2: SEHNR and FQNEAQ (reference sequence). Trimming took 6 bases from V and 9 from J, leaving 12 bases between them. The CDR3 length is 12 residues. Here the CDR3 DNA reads TGTGCCAGCAGACGAGGAGGTAGTGAGCAGTTCTTC. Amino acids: CASRRGGSEQFF. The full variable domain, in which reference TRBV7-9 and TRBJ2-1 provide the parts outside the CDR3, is DTGVSQNPRHKITKRGQNVTFRCDPISEHNRLYWYRQTLGQGPEFLTYFQNEAQLEKSRLLSDRFSAERPKGSFSTLEIQRTEQGDSAMYLCASRRGGSEQFFGPGTRLTVL.

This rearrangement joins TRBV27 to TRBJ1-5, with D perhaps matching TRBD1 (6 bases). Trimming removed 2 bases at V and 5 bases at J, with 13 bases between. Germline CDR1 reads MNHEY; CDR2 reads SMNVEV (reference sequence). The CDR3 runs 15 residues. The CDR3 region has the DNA TGTGCCAGCAGTTTAATTCGGGGGGCCGATCAGCCCCAGCATTTT. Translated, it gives CASSLIRGADQPQHF.

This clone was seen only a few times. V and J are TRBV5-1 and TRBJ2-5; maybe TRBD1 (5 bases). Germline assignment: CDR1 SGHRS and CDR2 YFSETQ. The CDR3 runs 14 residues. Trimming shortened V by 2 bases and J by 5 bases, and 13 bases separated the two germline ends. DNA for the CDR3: TGCGCCAGCAGCTTTGGGAACAGGTTGGAGACCCAGTACTTC. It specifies CASSFGNRLETQYF.

CDR3 in amino acids: CASSLDGYEQYF. The CDR3 DNA is TGCGCCAGCAGCTTGGACGGCTACGAGCAGTACTTC. The V call is TRBV5-1, the J call TRBJ2-7, with D unclear. V was pared by 0 bases and J by 3 bases, with 4 bases between. Germline assignment: CDR1 SGHRS and CDR2 YFSETQ. CDR3 size: 12 residues.

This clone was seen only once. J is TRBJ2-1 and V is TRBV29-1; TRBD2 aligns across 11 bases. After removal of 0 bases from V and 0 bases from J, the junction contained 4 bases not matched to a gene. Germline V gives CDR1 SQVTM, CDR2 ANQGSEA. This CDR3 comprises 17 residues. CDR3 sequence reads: CSVEDSGGASSYNEQFF. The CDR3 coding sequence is TGCAGCGTTGAAGATAGCGGGGGGGCCAGCTCCTACAATGAGCAGTTCTTC.

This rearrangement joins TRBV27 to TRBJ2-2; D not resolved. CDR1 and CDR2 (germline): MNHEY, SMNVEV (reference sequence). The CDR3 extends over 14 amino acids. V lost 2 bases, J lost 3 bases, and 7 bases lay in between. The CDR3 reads CASSLRGYTGELFF. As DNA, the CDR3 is TGTGCCAGCAGTTTACGAGGATACACCGGGGAGCTGTTTTTT.

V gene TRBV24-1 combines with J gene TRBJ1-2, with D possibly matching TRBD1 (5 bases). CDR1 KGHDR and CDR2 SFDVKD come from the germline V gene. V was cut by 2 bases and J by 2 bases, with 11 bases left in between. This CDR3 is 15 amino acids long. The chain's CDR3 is CATSDSQTENYGYTF. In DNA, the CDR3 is TGTGCCACCAGTGATTCTCAGACAGAGAACTATGGCTACACCTTC.

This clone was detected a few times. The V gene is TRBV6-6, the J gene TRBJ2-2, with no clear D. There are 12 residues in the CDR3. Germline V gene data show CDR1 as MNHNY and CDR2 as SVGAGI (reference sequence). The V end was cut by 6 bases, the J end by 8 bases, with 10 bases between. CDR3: CASSKAPGELFF. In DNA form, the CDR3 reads TGTGCCAGCAGCAAAGCCCCGGGGGAGCTGTTTTTT.

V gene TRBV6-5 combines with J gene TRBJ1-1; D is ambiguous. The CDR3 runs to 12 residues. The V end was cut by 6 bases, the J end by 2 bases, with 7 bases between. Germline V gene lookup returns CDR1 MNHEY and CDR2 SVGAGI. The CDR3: CASRRSNTEAFF. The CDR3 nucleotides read TGTGCCAGCAGACGGAGTAACACTGAAGCTTTCTTT.

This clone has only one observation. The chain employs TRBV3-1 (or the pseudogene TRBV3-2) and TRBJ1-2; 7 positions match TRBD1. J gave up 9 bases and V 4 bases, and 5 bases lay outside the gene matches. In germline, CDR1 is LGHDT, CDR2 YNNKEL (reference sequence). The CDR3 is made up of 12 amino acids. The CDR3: CASSRQTGSYTF. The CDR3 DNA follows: TGTGCCAGCAGCCGACAGACAGGGAGCTACACCTTC.

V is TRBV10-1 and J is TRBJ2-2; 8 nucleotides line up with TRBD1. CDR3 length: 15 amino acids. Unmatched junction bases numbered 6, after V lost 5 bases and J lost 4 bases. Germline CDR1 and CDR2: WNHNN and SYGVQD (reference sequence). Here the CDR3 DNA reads TGCGCCAGCAGTAAGGACAGGGTTGGCACCGGGGAGCTGTTTTTT. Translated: CASSKDRVGTGELFF.

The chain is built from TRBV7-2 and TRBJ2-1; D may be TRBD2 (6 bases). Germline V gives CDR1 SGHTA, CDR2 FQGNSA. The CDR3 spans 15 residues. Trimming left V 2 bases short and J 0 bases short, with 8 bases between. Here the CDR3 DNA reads TGTGCCAGCAGCTTAACGGGGGACTCCTACAATGAGCAGTTCTTC. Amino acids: CASSLTGDSYNEQFF.

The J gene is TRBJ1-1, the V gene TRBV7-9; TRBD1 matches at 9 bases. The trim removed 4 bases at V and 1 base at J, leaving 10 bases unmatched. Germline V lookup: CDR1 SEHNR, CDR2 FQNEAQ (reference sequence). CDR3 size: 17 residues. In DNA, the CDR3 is TGTGCCAGCAGCTCCGCCGGGACAGGGCTGGGGAACACTGAAGCTTTCTTT. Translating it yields CASSSAGTGLGNTEAFF. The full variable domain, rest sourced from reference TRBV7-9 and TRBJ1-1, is DTGVSQNPRHKITKRGQNVTFRCDPISEHNRLYWYRQTLGQGPEFLTYFQNEAQLEKSRLLSDRFSAERPKGSFSTLEIQRTEQGDSAMYLCASSSAGTGLGNTEAFFGQGTRLTVV.

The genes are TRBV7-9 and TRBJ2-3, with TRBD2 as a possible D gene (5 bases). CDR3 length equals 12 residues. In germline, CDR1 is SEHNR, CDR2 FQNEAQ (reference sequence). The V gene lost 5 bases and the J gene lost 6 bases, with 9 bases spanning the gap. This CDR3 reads CASSPGLDTQYF. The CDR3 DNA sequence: TGTGCCAGCAGCCCCGGACTCGATACGCAGTATTTT.

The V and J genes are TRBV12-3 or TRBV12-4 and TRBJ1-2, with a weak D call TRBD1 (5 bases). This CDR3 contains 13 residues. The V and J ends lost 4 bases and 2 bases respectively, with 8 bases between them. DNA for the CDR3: TGTGCCAGCAGTTCTTACAGGAACTATGGCTACACCTTC. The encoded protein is CASSSYRNYGYTF.

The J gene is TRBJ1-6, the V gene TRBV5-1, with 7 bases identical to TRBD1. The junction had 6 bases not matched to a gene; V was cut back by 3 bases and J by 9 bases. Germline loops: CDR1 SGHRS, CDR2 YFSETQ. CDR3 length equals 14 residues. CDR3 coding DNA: TGCGCCAGCAGCTATACAGGGGAAGGTTCACCCCTCCACTTT. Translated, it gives CASSYTGEGSPLHF.

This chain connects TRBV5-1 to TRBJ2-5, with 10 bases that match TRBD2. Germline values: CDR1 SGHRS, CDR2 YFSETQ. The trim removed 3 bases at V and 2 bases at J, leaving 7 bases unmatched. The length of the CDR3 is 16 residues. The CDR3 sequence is CASSYTSSGGQETQYF. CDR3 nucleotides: TGCGCCAGCAGCTATACCTCTAGCGGGGGACAAGAGACCCAGTACTTC.

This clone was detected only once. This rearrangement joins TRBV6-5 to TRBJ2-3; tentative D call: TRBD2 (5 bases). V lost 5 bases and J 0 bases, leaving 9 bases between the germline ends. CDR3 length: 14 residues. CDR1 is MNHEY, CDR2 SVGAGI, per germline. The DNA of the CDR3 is TGTGCCAGCAGTCGGAGGTTAAGCACAGATACGCAGTATTTT. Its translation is CASSRRLSTDTQYF.

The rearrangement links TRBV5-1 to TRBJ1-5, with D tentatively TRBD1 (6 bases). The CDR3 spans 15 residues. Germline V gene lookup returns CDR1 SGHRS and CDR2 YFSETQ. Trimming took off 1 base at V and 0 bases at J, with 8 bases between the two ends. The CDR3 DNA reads TGCGCCAGCAGCTTGCAGGGGCATAGCAATCAGCCCCAGCATTTT. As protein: CASSLQGHSNQPQHF.

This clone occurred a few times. CDR3 nucleotide sequence: TGTGCCAGCAGTCCCCGGACAGGTTCACATAGCAATCAGCCCCAGCATTTT. This translates into CASSPRTGSHSNQPQHF. The chain carries TRBV6-6 and TRBJ1-5; 7 bases align to TRBD1. Germline-derived CDR1 and CDR2 are MNHNY and SVGAGI (reference sequence). This CDR3 is 17 amino acids long. The V segment lost 5 bases and the J segment 0 bases; nucleotides outside the gene matches: 10.

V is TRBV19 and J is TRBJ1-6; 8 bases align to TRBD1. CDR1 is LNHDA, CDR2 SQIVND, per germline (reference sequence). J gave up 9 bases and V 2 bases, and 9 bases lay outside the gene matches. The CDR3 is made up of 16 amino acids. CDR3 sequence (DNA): TGTGCCAGTAGTATAACGCAGGGGGCGGTGAGTTCACCCCTCCACTTT. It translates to CASSITQGAVSSPLHF.

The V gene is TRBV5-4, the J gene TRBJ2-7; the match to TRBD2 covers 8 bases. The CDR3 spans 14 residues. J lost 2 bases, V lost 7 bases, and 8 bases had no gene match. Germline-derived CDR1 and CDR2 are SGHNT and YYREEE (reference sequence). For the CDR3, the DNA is TGTGCCAGCGGTCCGGGGGGGTCTCCCTACGAGCAGTACTTC. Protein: CASGPGGSPYEQYF.